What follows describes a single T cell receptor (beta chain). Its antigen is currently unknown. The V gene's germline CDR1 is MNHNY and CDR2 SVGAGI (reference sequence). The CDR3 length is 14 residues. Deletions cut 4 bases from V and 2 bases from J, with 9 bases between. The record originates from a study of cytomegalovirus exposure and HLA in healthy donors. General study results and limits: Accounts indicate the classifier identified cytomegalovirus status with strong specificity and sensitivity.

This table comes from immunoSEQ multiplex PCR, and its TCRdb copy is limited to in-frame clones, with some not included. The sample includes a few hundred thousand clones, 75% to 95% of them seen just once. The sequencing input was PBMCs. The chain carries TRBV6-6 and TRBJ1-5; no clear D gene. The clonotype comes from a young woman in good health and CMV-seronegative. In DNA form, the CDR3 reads TGTGCCAGCAGTTCCCCCCATGGCAATCAGCCCCAGCATTTT. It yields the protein CASSSPHGNQPQHF.